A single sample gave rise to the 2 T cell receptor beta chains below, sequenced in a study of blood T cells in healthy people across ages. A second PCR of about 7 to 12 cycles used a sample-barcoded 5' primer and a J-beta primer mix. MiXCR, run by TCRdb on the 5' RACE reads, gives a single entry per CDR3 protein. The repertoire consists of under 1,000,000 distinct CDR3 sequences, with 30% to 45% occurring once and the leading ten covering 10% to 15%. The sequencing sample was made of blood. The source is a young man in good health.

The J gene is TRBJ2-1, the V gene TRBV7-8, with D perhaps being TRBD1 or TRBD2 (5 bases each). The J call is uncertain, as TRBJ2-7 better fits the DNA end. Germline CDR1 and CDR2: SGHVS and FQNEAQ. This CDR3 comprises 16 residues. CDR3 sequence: CASSLGDRSSYNEQYF. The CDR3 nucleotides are TGTGCCAGCAGCTTAGGGGACCGGAGCTCCTACAATGAGCAGTACTTC.

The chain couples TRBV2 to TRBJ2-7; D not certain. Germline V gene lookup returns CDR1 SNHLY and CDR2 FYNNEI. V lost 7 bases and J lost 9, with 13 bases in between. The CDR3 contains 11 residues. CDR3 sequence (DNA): TGTGCCAGCACTAGACTCCCATTGCAGTACTTC. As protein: CASTRLPLQYF. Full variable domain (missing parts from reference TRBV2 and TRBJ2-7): EPEVTQTPSHQVTQMGQEVILRCVPISNHLYFYWYRQILGQKVEFLVSFYNNEISEKSEIFDDQFSVERPDGSNFTLKIRSTKLEDSAMYFCASTRLPLQYFGPGTRLTVT.